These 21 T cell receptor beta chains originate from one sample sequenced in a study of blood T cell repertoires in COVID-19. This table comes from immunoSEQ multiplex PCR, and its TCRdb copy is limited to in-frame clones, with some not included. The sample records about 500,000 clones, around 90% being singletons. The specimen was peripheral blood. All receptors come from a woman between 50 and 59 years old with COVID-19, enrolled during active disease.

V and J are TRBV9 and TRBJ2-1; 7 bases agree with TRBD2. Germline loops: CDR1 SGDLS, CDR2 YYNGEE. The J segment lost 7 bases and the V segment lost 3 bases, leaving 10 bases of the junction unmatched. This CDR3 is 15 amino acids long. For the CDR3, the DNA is TGTGCCAGCAGCGCCCATCCGGGAGCGGGGAATGAGCAGTTCTTC. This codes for CASSAHPGAGNEQFF.

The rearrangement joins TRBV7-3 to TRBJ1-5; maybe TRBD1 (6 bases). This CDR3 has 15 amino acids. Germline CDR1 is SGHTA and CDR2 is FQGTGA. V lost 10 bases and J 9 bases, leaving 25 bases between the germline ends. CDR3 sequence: CATLHRRVPGAPQHF. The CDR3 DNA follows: TGTGCCACCCTCCACCGTAGGGTCCCAGGGGCGCCCCAGCATTTT.

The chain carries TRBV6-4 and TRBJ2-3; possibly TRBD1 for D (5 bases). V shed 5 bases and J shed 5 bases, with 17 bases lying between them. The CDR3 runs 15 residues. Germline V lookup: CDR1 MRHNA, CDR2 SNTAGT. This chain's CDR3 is CASSPLEAGIDTQYF. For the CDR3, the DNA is TGTGCCAGCAGTCCCCTCGAAGCAGGGATAGATACGCAGTATTTT.

The CDR3: CASLLPAGGYTF. CDR3 nucleotide sequence: TGTGCCAGCCTACTCCCCGCAGGCGGCTACACCTTC. The chain carries TRBV6-5 and TRBJ1-2, with D hard to call. The CDR3 runs 12 residues. V was shortened by 8 bases and J by 8 bases, with 15 bases between the two germline ends. The germline CDR1 and CDR2 sequences are MNHEY and SVGAGI.

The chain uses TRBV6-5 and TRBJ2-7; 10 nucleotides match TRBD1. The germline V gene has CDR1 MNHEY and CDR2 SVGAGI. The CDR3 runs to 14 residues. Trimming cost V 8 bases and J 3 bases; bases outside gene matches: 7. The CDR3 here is CASQFGQGVYEQYF. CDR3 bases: TGTGCCAGCCAATTTGGACAGGGGGTCTACGAGCAGTACTTC.

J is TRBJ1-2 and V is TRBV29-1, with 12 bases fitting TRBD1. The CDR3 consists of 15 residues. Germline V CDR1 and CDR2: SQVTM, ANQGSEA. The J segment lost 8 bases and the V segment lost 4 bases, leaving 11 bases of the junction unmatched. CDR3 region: CSVGTSGQGARGYTF. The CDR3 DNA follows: TGCAGCGTTGGGACATCGGGACAGGGGGCGCGGGGCTACACCTTC.

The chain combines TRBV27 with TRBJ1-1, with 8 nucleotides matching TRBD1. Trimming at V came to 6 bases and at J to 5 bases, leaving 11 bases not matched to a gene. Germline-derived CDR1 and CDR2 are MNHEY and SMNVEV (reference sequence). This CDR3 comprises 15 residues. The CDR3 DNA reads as TGTGCCAGCAGCGAATCAGGGGGCTGGTGGACTGAAGCTTTCTTT. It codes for CASSESGGWWTEAFF.

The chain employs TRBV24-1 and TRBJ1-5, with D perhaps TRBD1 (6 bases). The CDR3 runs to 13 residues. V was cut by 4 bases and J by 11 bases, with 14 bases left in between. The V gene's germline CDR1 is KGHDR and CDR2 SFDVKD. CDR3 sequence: CATSEPGVRAQHF. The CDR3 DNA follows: TGTGCCACCAGTGAACCAGGGGTTAGGGCCCAGCATTTT.

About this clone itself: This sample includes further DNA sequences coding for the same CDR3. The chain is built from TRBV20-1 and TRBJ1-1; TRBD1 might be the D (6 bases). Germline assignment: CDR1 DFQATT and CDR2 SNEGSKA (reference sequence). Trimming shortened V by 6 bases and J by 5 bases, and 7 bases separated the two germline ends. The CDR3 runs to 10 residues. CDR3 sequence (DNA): TGCAGTGCCAGGGGAACTGAAGCTTTCTTT. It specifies CSARGTEAFF.

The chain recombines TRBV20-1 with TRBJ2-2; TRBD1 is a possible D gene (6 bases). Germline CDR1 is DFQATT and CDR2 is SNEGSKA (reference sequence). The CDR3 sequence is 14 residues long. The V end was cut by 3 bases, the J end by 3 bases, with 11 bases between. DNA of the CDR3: TGCAGTGCTAGTTGGGGGCAGCACACCGGGGAGCTGTTTTTT. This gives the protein CSASWGQHTGELFF.

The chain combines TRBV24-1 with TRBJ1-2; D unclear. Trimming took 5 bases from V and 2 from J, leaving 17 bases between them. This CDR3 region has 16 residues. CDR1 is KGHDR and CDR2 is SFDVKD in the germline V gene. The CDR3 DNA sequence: TGTGCCACCAGTGGAAGAACATCAGGTTTGAACTATGGCTACACCTTC. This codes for CATSGRTSGLNYGYTF.

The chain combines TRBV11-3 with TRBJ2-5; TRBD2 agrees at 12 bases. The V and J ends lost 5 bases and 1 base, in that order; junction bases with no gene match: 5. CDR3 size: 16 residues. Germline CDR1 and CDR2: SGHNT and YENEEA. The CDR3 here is CASSLGLAGSQETQYF. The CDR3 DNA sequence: TGTGCCAGCAGCCTCGGACTAGCGGGGAGCCAAGAGACCCAGTACTTC.

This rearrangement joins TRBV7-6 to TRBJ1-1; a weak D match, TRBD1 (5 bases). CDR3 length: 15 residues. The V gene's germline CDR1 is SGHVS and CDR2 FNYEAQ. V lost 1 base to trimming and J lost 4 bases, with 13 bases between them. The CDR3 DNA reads TGTGCCAGCAGCTTAGGGGGAGGGGCCGGCACTGAAGCTTTCTTT. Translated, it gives CASSLGGGAGTEAFF.

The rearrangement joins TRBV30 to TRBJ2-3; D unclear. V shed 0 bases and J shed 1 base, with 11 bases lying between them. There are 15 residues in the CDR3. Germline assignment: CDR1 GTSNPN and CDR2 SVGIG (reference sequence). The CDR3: CAWSVSRVGTDTQYF. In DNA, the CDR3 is TGTGCCTGGAGTGTAAGTCGTGTAGGCACAGATACGCAGTATTTT.

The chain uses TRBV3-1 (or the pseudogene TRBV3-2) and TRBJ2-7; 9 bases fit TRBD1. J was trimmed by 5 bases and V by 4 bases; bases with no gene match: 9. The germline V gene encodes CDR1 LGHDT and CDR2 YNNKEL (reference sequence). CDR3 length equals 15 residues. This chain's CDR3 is CASSPAGTGFHEQYF. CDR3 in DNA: TGTGCCAGCAGCCCCGCCGGGACAGGGTTTCACGAGCAGTACTTC.

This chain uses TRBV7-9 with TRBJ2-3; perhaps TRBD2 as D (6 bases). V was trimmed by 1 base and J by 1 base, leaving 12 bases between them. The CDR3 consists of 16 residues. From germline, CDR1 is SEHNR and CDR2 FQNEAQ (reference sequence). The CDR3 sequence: CASSLGGGGRTDTQYF. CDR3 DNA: TGTGCCAGCAGCTTAGGGGGAGGAGGACGCACAGATACGCAGTATTTT.

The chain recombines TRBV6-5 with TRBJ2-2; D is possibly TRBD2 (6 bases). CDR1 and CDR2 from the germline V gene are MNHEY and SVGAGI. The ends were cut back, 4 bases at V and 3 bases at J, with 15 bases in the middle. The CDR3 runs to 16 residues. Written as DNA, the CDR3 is TGTGCCAGCAGTTCTCCCGGGGCGGGGCACACCGGGGAGCTGTTTTTT. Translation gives CASSSPGAGHTGELFF.

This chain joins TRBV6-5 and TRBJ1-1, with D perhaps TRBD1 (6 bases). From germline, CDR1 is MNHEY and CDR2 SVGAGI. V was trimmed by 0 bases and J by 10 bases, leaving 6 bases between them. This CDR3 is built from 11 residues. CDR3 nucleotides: TGTGCCAGCAGTTACTCAGGGGGAGCTTTCTTT. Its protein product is CASSYSGGAFF.

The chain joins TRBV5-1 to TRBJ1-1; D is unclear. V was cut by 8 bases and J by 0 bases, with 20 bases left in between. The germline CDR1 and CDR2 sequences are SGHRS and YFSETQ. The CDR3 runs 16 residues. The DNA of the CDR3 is TGCGCCAGTCTTCCGGGATCTTCCGCCATGAACACTGAAGCTTTCTTT. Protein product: CASLPGSSAMNTEAFF.

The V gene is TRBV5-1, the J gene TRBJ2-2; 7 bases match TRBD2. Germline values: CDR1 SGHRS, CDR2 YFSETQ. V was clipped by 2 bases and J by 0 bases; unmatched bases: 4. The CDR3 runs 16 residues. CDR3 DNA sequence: TGCGCCAGCAGCTTTAGCGGGCGAGCGAACACCGGGGAGCTGTTTTTT. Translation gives CASSFSGRANTGELFF.

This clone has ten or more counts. CDR3 sequence: CASTRQTGGNYGYTF. CDR3 DNA sequence: TGTGCCAGCACGAGGCAGACAGGGGGTAACTATGGCTACACCTTC. The chain couples TRBV6-6 to TRBJ1-2; 9 nucleotides line up with TRBD1. V shed 7 bases, J shed 1 base, and the junction held 7 bases outside the gene matches. The CDR3 is 15 residues long. CDR1 MNHNY and CDR2 SVGAGI come from the germline V gene (reference sequence).